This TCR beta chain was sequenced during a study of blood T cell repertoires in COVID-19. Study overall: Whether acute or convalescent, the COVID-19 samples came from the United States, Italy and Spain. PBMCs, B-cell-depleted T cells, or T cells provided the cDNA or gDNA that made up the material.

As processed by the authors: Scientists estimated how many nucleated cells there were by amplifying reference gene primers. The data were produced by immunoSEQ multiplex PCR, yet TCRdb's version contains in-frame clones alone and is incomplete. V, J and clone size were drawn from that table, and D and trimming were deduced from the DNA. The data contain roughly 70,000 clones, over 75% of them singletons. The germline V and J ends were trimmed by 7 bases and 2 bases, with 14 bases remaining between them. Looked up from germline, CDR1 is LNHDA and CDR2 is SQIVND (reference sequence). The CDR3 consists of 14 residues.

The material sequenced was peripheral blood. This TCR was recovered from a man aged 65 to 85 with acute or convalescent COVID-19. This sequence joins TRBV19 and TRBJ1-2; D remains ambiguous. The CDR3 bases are TGTGCCAGTAAAGTCGTAGCCTCAAACTATGGCTACACCTTC. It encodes CASKVVASNYGYTF.